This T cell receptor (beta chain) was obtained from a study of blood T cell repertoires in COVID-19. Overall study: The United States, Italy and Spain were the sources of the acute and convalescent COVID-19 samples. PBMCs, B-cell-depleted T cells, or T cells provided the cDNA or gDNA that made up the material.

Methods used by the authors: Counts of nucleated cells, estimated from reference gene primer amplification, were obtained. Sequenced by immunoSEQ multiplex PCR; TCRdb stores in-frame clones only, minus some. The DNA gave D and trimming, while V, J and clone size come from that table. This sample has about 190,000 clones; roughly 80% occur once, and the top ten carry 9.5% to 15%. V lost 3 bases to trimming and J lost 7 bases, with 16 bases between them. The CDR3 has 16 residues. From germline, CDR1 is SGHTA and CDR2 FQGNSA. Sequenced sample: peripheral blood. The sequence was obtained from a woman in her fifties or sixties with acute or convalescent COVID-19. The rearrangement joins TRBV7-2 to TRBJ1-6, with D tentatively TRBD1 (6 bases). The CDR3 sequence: CASSFRATGGNSPLHF. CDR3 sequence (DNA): TGTGCCAGCAGCTTCAGAGCGACAGGCGGAAATTCACCCCTCCACTTT.